A single sample is the source of the 17 T cell receptor beta chains below, sequenced in a study of cytomegalovirus exposure and HLA in healthy donors. 13 Jbeta primers and 60 Vbeta primers were used for the PCR. Clones were read by immunoSEQ multiplex PCR, and TCRdb kept only the in-frame ones, dropping some. The table records about 140,000 clones, 73% of them present only once. Sequenced: PBMCs. Receptors were obtained from a human donor in good health.

Turning to this clone: The sample carries other DNA sequences with the same CDR3. This rearrangement joins TRBV9 to TRBJ2-5, with 9 bases matching TRBD2. CDR1 and CDR2 (germline): SGDLS, YYNGEE. The CDR3 is 15 amino acids. The trim removed 0 bases at V and 5 bases at J, leaving 5 bases unmatched. Written as DNA, the CDR3 is TGTGCCAGCAGCGTAGATAGCGGGAGAGGCGAGACCCAGTACTTC. Encoded protein: CASSVDSGRGETQYF.

The V call is TRBV6-5, the J call TRBJ1-2; 12 bases line up with TRBD1. CDR3 length: 15 amino acids. The V gene end was trimmed by 0 bases and the J gene end by 7 bases; junction bases not matched to a gene: 3. Germline CDR1 is MNHEY and CDR2 is SVGAGI. CDR3 DNA: TGTGCCAGCAGTTACTCGTGGGGACAGGGGGCTGGCTACACCTTC. Translated, it gives CASSYSWGQGAGYTF.

V is TRBV13 and J is TRBJ2-1; D perhaps matches TRBD2 (5 bases). The V end lost 5 bases, the J end lost 6 bases, and 11 bases lay between the germline ends. The CDR3 is made up of 13 amino acids. Per germline, CDR1 PRHDT and CDR2 FYEKMQ (reference sequence). This chain's CDR3 is CASSQMTINEQFF. The CDR3 coding sequence is TGTGCCAGCAGCCAAATGACTATCAATGAGCAGTTCTTC.

The chain joins TRBV6-6 to TRBJ2-7; D remains ambiguous. V gave up 3 bases and J gave up 3 bases, with 9 bases separating them. The CDR3 has 13 amino acids. CDR1 is MNHNY, CDR2 SVGAGI, per germline (reference sequence). This chain's CDR3 is CASSYRQDYEQYF. The CDR3 nucleotides are TGTGCCAGCAGTTATCGGCAGGACTACGAGCAGTACTTC.

The chain couples TRBV15 to TRBJ2-1; D perhaps matches TRBD1 (5 bases). Germline assignment: CDR1 LNHNV and CDR2 YYDKDF (reference sequence). The CDR3 has 17 amino acids. V was shortened by 0 bases and J by 3 bases, with 15 bases between the two germline ends. The CDR3, as DNA: TGTGCCACCAGCAGAGATACGCAGGGCTCGATCTACAATGAGCAGTTCTTC. Translation gives CATSRDTQGSIYNEQFF.

The rearrangement links TRBV28 to TRBJ2-7, with D perhaps matching TRBD2 (5 bases). Per germline, CDR1 MDHEN and CDR2 SYDVKM. Between the trimmed V and J ends, which lost 8 bases and 3 bases, there was a span of 14 bases. The CDR3 consists of 13 residues. CDR3 in DNA: TGTGCCAGCCGACGTGACCGGGACTACGAGCAGTACTTC. Translated: CASRRDRDYEQYF.

The chain employs TRBV6-5 and TRBJ1-2; the D gene is possibly TRBD1 (5 bases). The CDR3 runs to 14 residues. CDR1 and CDR2 (germline): MNHEY, SVGAGI. Trimming stripped 7 bases from V and 8 bases from J, with 20 bases between. CDR3 in DNA: TGTGCCAGCACCAAAGGGAGGCAGGGAAACGGCTACACCTTC. This codes for CASTKGRQGNGYTF.

The chain couples TRBV10-3 to TRBJ2-7, with 11 bases aligning to TRBD2. CDR3 length: 14 amino acids. Germline-derived CDR1 and CDR2 are ENHRY and SYGVKD. V shed 6 bases and J 2 bases; nucleotides not matched to a gene: 3. As DNA, the CDR3 is TGTGCCATCAGCGGGACTAGCGGAACCTACGAGCAGTACTTC. As protein: CAISGTSGTYEQYF.

The gene calls are TRBV27 and TRBJ2-1; the match to TRBD1 covers 9 bases. Germline V gene sequence: CDR1 MNHEY, CDR2 SMNVEV (reference sequence). V lost 8 bases and J lost 6; bases outside the gene matches: 2. This CDR3 has 12 amino acids. CDR3 bases: TGTGCCAGCCGACAGGGGGGCAATGAGCAGTTCTTC. It encodes CASRQGGNEQFF.

On this clone itself: The same CDR3 arises from other DNA sequences in this sample as well. This chain connects TRBV6-5 to TRBJ2-5; 9 positions agree with TRBD1. CDR1 is MNHEY and CDR2 is SVGAGI in the germline V gene. The V gene end was trimmed by 2 bases and the J gene end by 5 bases; junction bases not matched to a gene: 6. This CDR3 has 15 amino acids. In DNA form, the CDR3 reads TGTGCCAGCAGTTACGGGGGACAGGGATGGGAGACCCAGTACTTC. Amino acids: CASSYGGQGWETQYF.

This sequence joins TRBV29-1 and TRBJ1-1, with TRBD1 identical over 9 bases. Germline CDR1 SQVTM, CDR2 ANQGSEA. V trimming: 6 bases; J trimming: 0 bases; junction bases outside the gene matches: 5. This CDR3 contains 14 residues. The CDR3 reads CSVNDRGLNTEAFF. The CDR3 nucleotides are TGCAGCGTAAACGACAGGGGGTTGAACACTGAAGCTTTCTTT.

This chain joins TRBV9 and TRBJ2-5, with 8 positions matching TRBD2. Germline V CDR1 and CDR2: SGDLS, YYNGEE. The length of the CDR3 is 14 residues. Trimming removed 3 bases from V and 2 bases from J; junction bases left unmatched: 3. DNA of the CDR3: TGTGCCAGCAGCGAAGGGACTAGACAAGAGACCCAGTACTTC. Translated: CASSEGTRQETQYF.

The rearrangement joins TRBV4-1 to TRBJ2-5; TRBD1 matches 9 bases. The J call may be mistaken, given a closer DNA end match to TRBJ2-7. The CDR3 length is 16 residues. Germline CDR1 MGHRA, CDR2 YSYEKL. The CDR3 loop is CASSQDLETGGYEQYF. The CDR3 bases are TGCGCCAGCAGCCAAGATTTGGAGACAGGGGGCTACGAGCAGTACTTC.

This chain uses TRBV25-1 with TRBJ2-5; tentative D call: TRBD2 (5 bases). This CDR3 has 13 amino acids. V was shortened by 8 bases and J by 4 bases, with 14 bases between the two germline ends. Germline V gene lookup returns CDR1 MGHDK and CDR2 SYGVNS. The CDR3 region has the DNA TGTGCCAGCGAGAGCGGTTGGGGAGAGACCCAGTACTTC. Amino acids: CASESGWGETQYF.

The chain links TRBV28 to TRBJ1-5; D is uncertain. The CDR3 spans 12 residues. Germline loops: CDR1 MDHEN, CDR2 SYDVKM. V was clipped by 6 bases and J by 5 bases, with 8 bases between them. The CDR3 reads CASRLSDQPQHF. The CDR3 nucleotides read TGTGCCAGCAGGCTCAGCGATCAGCCCCAGCATTTT.

V usage is TRBV6-1 and J usage is TRBJ2-7; 7 nucleotides align to TRBD2. CDR1 and CDR2 (germline): MNHNS, SASEGT. The ends lost 7 bases at V and 2 bases at J; junction bases unmatched: 11. The CDR3 extends over 15 amino acids. CDR3 coding DNA: TGTGCCAGCATCAGGGAGGGGAGAGCGACCTACGAGCAGTACTTC. Translated: CASIREGRATYEQYF.

This clone was seen more than once but under ten times. The rearrangement joins TRBV7-9 to TRBJ1-3; TRBD1 aligns across 8 bases. The CDR3 loop spans 17 amino acids. The ends lost 1 base at V and 3 bases at J; junction bases unmatched: 8. CDR1 SEHNR and CDR2 FQNEAQ come from the germline V gene (reference sequence). CDR3 region: CASSLDLDRGFGNTIYF. The CDR3 nucleotides read TGTGCCAGCAGCTTAGACCTCGACAGGGGTTTTGGAAACACCATATATTTT.